Listed below are T cell receptor beta chains from one sample, sequenced in a study of post-analysis software for immune sequencing data. One entry per CDR3 protein results from TCRdb running MiXCR on the PCR reads. Of 550,000 to 700,000 distinct CDR3 sequences in the sample, around 44% were seen once. The sample consisted of blood. Every receptor here comes from a girl between 10 and 17 years old with multiple sclerosis. CDR3s include the opening cysteine and the closing phenylalanine or tryptophan. The order of the fields is CDR3 DNA, CDR3 protein, clone size, J gene, V gene, D gene. A D gene is named only where the DNA matches it firmly. A clone size is listed for some rows: how often the clone was seen (once, few, many), or a class if it is expanded.

TGTGCCAGCAGTTTTCCGCTAGCGGGAGTGGATACAGATACGCAGTATTTT | CASSFPLAGVDTDTQYF | NA | TRBJ2-3 | TRBV28 | TRBD2
TGTGCCAGCAACCAAGTTGCGACTTCGGCGTTGTACTTC | CASNQVATSALYF | NA | TRBJ2-5 | TRBV3-1 | NA
TGTGCCAGCAGTTATAAGATAACTAGCACAGATACGCAGTATTTT | CASSYKITSTDTQYF | NA | TRBJ2-3 | TRBV12-3/TRBV12-4 | NA
TGCAGCGTTCAAACGGTAGGAATCCACGAGCAGTACTTC | CSVQTVGIHEQYF | few | TRBJ2-7 | TRBV29-1 | NA
TGTGCCAGCAGTTTATGGGGGGTTACAGATACGCAGTATTTT | CASSLWGVTDTQYF | NA | TRBJ2-3 | TRBV27 | NA
TGTGCCAGCAGTGACCCTCCCCCCAGGGACACTGAAGCTTTCTTT | CASSDPPPRDTEAFF | NA | TRBJ1-1 | TRBV6-1 | NA
TGTGCCAGCAGCTTATTGGGCGGGAGGGCCCACGAGCAGTACTTC | CASSLLGGRAHEQYF | once | TRBJ2-7 | TRBV13 | TRBD2
TGCAGTGCTAGAATCCCTCAGCGGGGGCCCTACGAGCAGTACTTC | CSARIPQRGPYEQYF | NA | TRBJ2-7 | TRBV20-1 | TRBD2
TGTGCCAGCAGTTTGCACAGGGGGCAGGTAGATACGCAGTATTTT | CASSLHRGQVDTQYF | NA | TRBJ2-3 | TRBV28 | TRBD1
TGTGCCAGCAGCCCCCGGTGGGGACCAGGGCAGTTCTTC | CASSPRWGPGQFF | NA | TRBJ2-1 | TRBV7-8 | NA
TGCAGCGTGACGGTCGTGGATACGCAGTATTTT | CSVTVVDTQYF | many | TRBJ2-3 | TRBV29-1 | NA
TGTGCCAGCAGTCTTGGCCCCCTTGGCTACACCTTC | CASSLGPLGYTF | few | TRBJ1-2 | TRBV12-3/TRBV12-4 | NA
TGTGCCAGCGGGACTAGCGGAATGACCTACGAGCAGTACTTC | CASGTSGMTYEQYF | NA | TRBJ2-7 | TRBV5-4 | TRBD2
TGTGCCAGCGGGGACGAAGCAACTAATGAAAAACTGTTTTTT | CASGDEATNEKLFF | NA | TRBJ1-4 | TRBV6-6 | NA
TGTGCCAGCAGCTTGGTTTCGGGGCAGGCAGATACGCAGTATTTT | CASSLVSGQADTQYF | few | TRBJ2-3 | TRBV5-5 | NA
TGTGCCATCAGTGATACAAGCAATCAGCCCCAGCATTTT | CAISDTSNQPQHF | NA | TRBJ1-5 | TRBV10-3 | NA
TGTGCCAGCAGTTACTCGTACTCAAACAATGAGCAGTTCTTC | CASSYSYSNNEQFF | few | TRBJ2-1 | TRBV6-5 | NA
TGTGCCAGCAGCTTATTCGGGGGCCGGAGCACTGAAGCTTTCTTT | CASSLFGGRSTEAFF | NA | TRBJ1-1 | TRBV7-2 | NA
TGTGCCAGCGATGCAGGGGCCAGCTCCTACGAGCAGTACTTC | CASDAGASSYEQYF | NA | TRBJ2-7 | TRBV2 | NA
TGTGCCAGCAGCGTAGCGACAGCTAACTATGGCTACACCTTC | CASSVATANYGYTF | NA | TRBJ1-2 | TRBV9 | NA
TGCGCCAGCAGCCGGACGGCCCTAGGTGAAAAACTGTTTTTT | CASSRTALGEKLFF | NA | TRBJ1-4 | TRBV5-1 | NA
TGTGCCAGCAGTGAAGCCCCGGGACAGGGGTACGAGCAGTACTTC | CASSEAPGQGYEQYF | few | TRBJ2-7 | TRBV6-1 | TRBD1
TGCAGTGCTATACCCCAGCGGGAGGTAGCCAAAAACATTCAGTACTTC | CSAIPQREVAKNIQYF | NA | TRBJ2-4 | TRBV20-1 | TRBD2
TGTGCCAGCAGTTCCAAGACAGGTTGGGCCACAGATACGCAGTATTTT | CASSSKTGWATDTQYF | NA | TRBJ2-3 | TRBV27 | NA
TGTGCCAGCAGCTTAGCGACTAGCGGGGGATTGAATGAGCAGTACTTC | CASSLATSGGLNEQYF | NA | TRBJ2-7 | TRBV7-9 | TRBD2
TGTGCCAGCAGTCCCAGGGGGGGACAGGGGCCCTACGAGCAGTACTTC | CASSPRGGQGPYEQYF | few | TRBJ2-7 | TRBV12-3/TRBV12-4 | TRBD1
TGCGCCAGCAGCCCGGAAGTAGAGGGAGCGATGGGCGAGCAGTACTTC | CASSPEVEGAMGEQYF | NA | TRBJ2-7 | TRBV4-1 | NA
TGCGCCAGCAGCAGAAACGGACAGGGGAACACTGAAGCTTTCTTT | CASSRNGQGNTEAFF | NA | TRBJ1-1 | TRBV5-1 | TRBD1
TGCAGCGTTGACTCTAAGGGATGGGGGAATGAGCAGTTCTTC | CSVDSKGWGNEQFF | NA | TRBJ2-1 | TRBV29-1 | NA
TGTGCCAGCAGTTACCGGGATAAAGGGCCCCGAGCCAAAAACATTCAGTACTTC | CASSYRDKGPRAKNIQYF | NA | TRBJ2-4 | TRBV6-7 | NA
TGTGCCAGCAACCTCGTAAGGAGCACCGGGGAGCTGTTTTTT | CASNLVRSTGELFF | few | TRBJ2-2 | TRBV7-2 | NA
TGCAGTGCTAGGCGAGGGCCCCCCACAGATACGCAGTATTTT | CSARRGPPTDTQYF | few | TRBJ2-3 | TRBV20-1 | NA
TGTGCCAGCAGTGACGGCCCTTTCACTAGCACAGATACGCAGTATTTT | CASSDGPFTSTDTQYF | NA | TRBJ2-3 | TRBV2 | NA
TGCGCCAGCAGCCTCGGGACAGTTCTTAATTCACCCCTCCACTTT | CASSLGTVLNSPLHF | NA | TRBJ1-6 | TRBV5-1 | TRBD1
TGCAGTGCTAGCCGGACTAGCAACCCTACGCAGTATTTT | CSASRTSNPTQYF | NA | TRBJ2-3 | TRBV20-1 | TRBD2
TGCAGTGCTCCCCGACTAGCGGGAGTATCCTACAATGAGCAGTTCTTC | CSAPRLAGVSYNEQFF | NA | TRBJ2-1 | TRBV20-1 | TRBD2
TGTGCCAGTAAGGGCGGGGAACGGGGCTACACCTTC | CASKGGERGYTF | NA | TRBJ1-2 | TRBV19 | NA
TGTGCCAGTAGTACCGACAGGCGCCGGCCTGAAGCTTTCTTT | CASSTDRRRPEAFF | NA | TRBJ1-1 | TRBV19 | NA
TGCAGTGCTAGAGCCGGGGCGAATGCAGATACGCAGTATTTT | CSARAGANADTQYF | NA | TRBJ2-3 | TRBV20-1 | NA
TGTGCCAGCAGTTTCTTGACAGGGGCCTACAATGAGCAGTTCTTC | CASSFLTGAYNEQFF | NA | TRBJ2-1 | TRBV12-3/TRBV12-4 | TRBD1